What follows describes a single T cell receptor (beta chain). This CDR3 has 15 amino acids. CDR1 is SQVTM, CDR2 ANQGSEA, per germline. Losses at the gene ends were 3 bases for V and 0 bases for J; bases not matched to a gene: 4. The data were taken from a study of T-cell memory formation after mild COVID-19. TCRdb ran MiXCR on the 5' RACE reads and lists one entry per CDR3 protein. Among 350,000 or so distinct CDR3 sequences listed, 10% to 15% were seen once. The V and J genes are TRBV29-1 and TRBJ2-1; TRBD2 matches 8 bases. What was sequenced was PBMCs or a T cell subset sorted from them (not recorded which). This sequence originates from a man between 18 and 29 years old who had mild COVID-19 (a few samples of this study predate the infection). Cell type and time point are not known. CDR3 nucleotides: TGCAGCGTTGACGTGGCGGGGGGCTCCTACAATGAGCAGTTCTTC. Protein sequence: CSVDVAGGSYNEQFF.